This T cell receptor beta chain stems from a study of T cell responses to AZD1222 COVID-19 vaccine (dated by TCRdb to 2020 to 2023). About the full investigation: AZD1222 recipients whose second dose came at about 4 weeks and those whose second dose came at about 12 weeks were combined into one group, since spike-specific TCR depth and breadth did not differ between the two schedules. TCR sequencing was performed for 230 to 250 trial participants, of whom some 200 were given two doses of AZD1222 and approximately 26 were given two doses of MenACWY control vaccine. Trial participants were enrolled by age into subgroups of 18-55, 56-69 and 70-plus years, and 148, 28 and 57 TCR-sequenced participants, respectively, were included in these subgroups. Paper-wide results and their limitations: Spike-specific TCR breadth and depth rose significantly after two AZD1222 doses compared with day 0 and with MenACWY recipients. Because no samples from the day 14 peak response were available, repertoires could be characterized only after the peak T cell response. Participants were mostly white British and included more females than males, and it was suggested by the authors that clonal diversity may have been underestimated. The 56-69-year group was small, and its depth increase did not reach significance, likely because of low power. Vaccine-associated CD4 TCRs spanned the whole spike protein, with dominant responses in regions 160-218 and 743-854. Conclusions about previously exposed vaccinees are limited, since just a handful of AZD1222 recipients were seropositive for SARS-CoV-2 at baseline. Reportedly, close to half of the unique spike-specific TCRs recognized epitopes lying outside the regions that are mutated in the B.1.351 and B.1.1.7 variants.

According to the study, the label for this sample's time point signals: baseline before first vaccination. Vaccinee samples were obtained from the UK trials COV001 and COV002, which included a single-blind randomized controlled phase 2/3 trial of AZD1222 (ChAdOx1 nCoV-19) in healthy adults. For TCRbeta chain sequencing, PBMC samples were collected from trial participants at day 0 and at day 28 after the second dose. Relative to germline, V is 4 bases shorter and J is 3 bases shorter, with 15 bases between their ends. From the cysteine up to the phenylalanine, the CDR3 has a length of 15 residues. The CDR3 DNA has 45 bases and is translated from base 1. The germline V gene provides CDR1 MNHEY and CDR2 SVGAGI. Comment on this clone: Its antigen is still unknown. Base qualities are not at hand, and no much larger clone is one base apart.

The CDR3 regions of human TCRbeta chains were subjected to immunosequencing. The authors' pipeline ran thus. Repertoire TCRs were matched against a reference library of SARS-CoV-2-specific TCRs generated with the MIRA antigen-specificity platform. Breadth was defined as the fraction of unique TCRs that were SARS-CoV-2-associated, and depth was defined as the fraction of total T cells that were SARS-CoV-2-associated. Using the MIRA data, each spike-specific TCR was assigned both to the spike region to which the TCR was reactive and to a CD4 or CD8 class. Log10-transformed breadth and depth values were compared by one-way ANOVA with Sidak's multiple comparisons tests. TCRdb re-hosts the immuneACCESS table, in-frame sequences only. Its copies lack some clones; in the studies checked, an unresolved V gene accounts for under half of them, and the cause for the rest is not known. V and J calls and clone size come straight from that table; D and trimming were deduced from the DNA. Here the sample has some 130,000 clones; about 90% occur a single time. The leading ten clones occupy roughly 2% of the sample.

The input for sequencing was peripheral blood, taken on day 0 of AZD1222 vaccination. The source of this sequence is an adult in good health. The chain is encoded by TRBV6-5 joined to TRBJ1-2; TRBD1 is a possible D gene, resting on 5 matching bases. CDR3 region: CASSSPQAGDYGYTF. In nucleotides, the sequence is TGTGCCAGCAGTTCCCCACAGGCGGGGGACTATGGCTACACCTTC.